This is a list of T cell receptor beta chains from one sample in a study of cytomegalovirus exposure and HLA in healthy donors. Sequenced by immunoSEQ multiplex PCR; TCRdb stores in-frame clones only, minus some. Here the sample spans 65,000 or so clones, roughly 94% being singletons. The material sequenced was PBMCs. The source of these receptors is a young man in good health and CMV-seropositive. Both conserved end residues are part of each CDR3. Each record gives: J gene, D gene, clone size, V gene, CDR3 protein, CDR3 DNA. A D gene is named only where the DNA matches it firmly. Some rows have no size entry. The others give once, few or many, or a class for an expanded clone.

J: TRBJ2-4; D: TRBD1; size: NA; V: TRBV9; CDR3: CASSVGGTGGQYF; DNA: TGTGCCAGCAGCGTAGGAGGGACAGGGGGGCAGTACTTC
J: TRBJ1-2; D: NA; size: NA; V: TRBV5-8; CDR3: CASISGYTF; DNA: TGTGCCAGCATATCTGGCTACACCTTC
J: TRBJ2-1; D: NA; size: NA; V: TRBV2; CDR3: CASRVGGTYNEQFF; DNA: TGTGCCAGCAGAGTTGGCGGGACTTACAATGAGCAGTTCTTC
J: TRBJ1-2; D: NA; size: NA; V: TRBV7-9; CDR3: CASSLVGRGYGYTF; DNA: TGTGCCAGCAGCTTAGTTGGACGGGGGTATGGCTACACCTTC
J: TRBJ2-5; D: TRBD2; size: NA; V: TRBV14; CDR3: CASSQDMLAGDRETQYF; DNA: TGTGCCAGCAGCCAAGATATGCTAGCGGGAGACCGGGAGACCCAGTACTTC
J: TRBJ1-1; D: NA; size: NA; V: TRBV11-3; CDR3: CASSLDPGEAFF; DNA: TGTGCCAGCAGCTTAGATCCGGGAGAAGCTTTCTTT
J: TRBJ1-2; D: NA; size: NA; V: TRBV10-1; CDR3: CASSSQGFPFGYTF; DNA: TGCGCCAGCAGTTCCCAGGGATTTCCATTTGGCTACACCTTC
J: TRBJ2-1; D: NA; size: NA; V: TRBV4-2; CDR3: CASSHTMRDWLHEQFF; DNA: TGTGCCAGCAGCCACACAATGCGTGACTGGCTCCATGAGCAGTTCTTC
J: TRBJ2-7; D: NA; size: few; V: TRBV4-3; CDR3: CASSQTRGSYEQYF; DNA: TGCGCCAGCAGCCAAACAAGGGGTTCCTACGAGCAGTACTTC
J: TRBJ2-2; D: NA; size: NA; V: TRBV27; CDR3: CASSLRGGNTGELFF; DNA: TGTGCCAGCAGTTTAAGGGGGGGTAACACCGGGGAGCTGTTTTTT
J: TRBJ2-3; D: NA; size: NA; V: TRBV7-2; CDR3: CASSFDQGIDTQYF; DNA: TGTGCCAGCAGCTTTGACCAGGGCATAGATACGCAGTATTTT
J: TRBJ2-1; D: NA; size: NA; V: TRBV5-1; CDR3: CASSLYAAIGGGNEQFF; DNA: TGCGCCAGCAGCTTGTACGCGGCCATAGGAGGGGGCAATGAACAGTTCTTC
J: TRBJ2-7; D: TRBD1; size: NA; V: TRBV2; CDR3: CASSKQGPYRSYEQYF; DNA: TGTGCCAGCAGCAAACAGGGGCCGTATAGGTCCTACGAGCAGTACTTC
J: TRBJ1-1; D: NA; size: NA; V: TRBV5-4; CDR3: CASSGKTALETEAFF; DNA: TGTGCCAGCAGCGGCAAGACAGCTCTGGAAACTGAAGCTTTCTTT
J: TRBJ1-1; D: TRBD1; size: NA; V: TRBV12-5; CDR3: CASGPGTAGGGTEAFF; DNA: TGTGCTAGTGGTCCGGGGACAGCCGGGGGTGGCACTGAAGCTTTCTTT
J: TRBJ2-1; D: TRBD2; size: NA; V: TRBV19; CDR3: CASSIDRRTSSYNEQFF; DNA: TGTGCCAGTAGTATAGATCGCCGGACTAGCTCCTACAATGAGCAGTTCTTC
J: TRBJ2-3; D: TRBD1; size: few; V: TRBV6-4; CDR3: CASSGTETDTQYF; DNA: TGTGCCAGCAGCGGGACAGAGACAGATACGCAGTATTTT
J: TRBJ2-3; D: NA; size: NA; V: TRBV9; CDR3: CASSVVSGGTDTQYF; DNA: TGTGCCAGCAGCGTAGTCTCCGGGGGCACAGATACGCAGTATTTT
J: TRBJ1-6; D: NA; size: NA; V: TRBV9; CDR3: CASSGSYDYNSPLHF; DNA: TGTGCCAGCAGTGGGAGCTATGACTATAATTCACCCCTCCACTTT